Listed below are T cell receptor beta chains from one sample, sequenced in a study of CD8 T cells in Susac syndrome. TCRdb used MiXCR to reprocess the immunoSEQ multiplex PCR reads, holding one entry per CDR3 protein. Of 200,000 or so distinct CDR3 sequences in the sample, 90% to 95% were seen once. The specimen was CD4+ T cells from PBMCs. The origin of the receptors is a human donor with multiple sclerosis. Each CDR3 is given with its conserved first and last residue. The D gene is left open where the match is weak. The size field is filled for only some rows; it gives once, few, many or a size class.

-	-	TRBV30	TRBJ2-5	TGTGGGGGGGGCTCCCAAGAGACCCAGTACTTC	CGGGSQETQYF
-	-	TRBV7-8	TRBJ2-7	TGTGCCAGCAGCCCCCGAGGGGACTCCTACGAGCAGTACTTC	CASSPRGDSYEQYF
-	TRBD1	TRBV25-1	TRBJ2-5	TGTGCCAGCAGTGCTCGACAGGGGGCATCCCAAGAGACCCAGTACTTC	CASSARQGASQETQYF
-	-	TRBV5-1	TRBJ1-1	TGCGCCAGCATGCTCGGGAGCGGCACTGAAGCTTTCTTT	CASMLGSGTEAFF
-	-	TRBV27	TRBJ2-1	TGTGCCAGCAACCACGGCTACTCCTACAATGAGCAGTTCTTC	CASNHGYSYNEQFF
-	-	TRBV4-2	TRBJ1-1	TGTGCCAGCAGCCAAGCCACGGGGCGGCTGAACACTGAAGCTTTCTTT	CASSQATGRLNTEAFF
-	TRBD2	TRBV29-1	TRBJ2-5	TGCAGCGAAAAGCGGCTAGCGGGAGAGACCCAGTACTTC	CSEKRLAGETQYF
-	-	TRBV20-1	TRBJ1-1	TGCAGTGCGATTAATACAGTGAACACTGAAGCTTTCTTT	CSAINTVNTEAFF
once	-	TRBV6-5	TRBJ1-3	TGTGCCAGCAGTCGGGACATCTCTGGAAACACCATATATTTT	CASSRDISGNTIYF
-	-	TRBV5-6	TRBJ1-2	TGTGCCTCCCGGCCTGCGGGTTCCAACTATGGCTACACCTTC	CASRPAGSNYGYTF
-	-	TRBV2	TRBJ1-2	TGTGCCAGCAGTGAATTCGACAGATACTATGGCTACACCTTC	CASSEFDRYYGYTF
-	TRBD2	TRBV19	TRBJ2-3	TGTGCCAGTAGTCTCCAGACTAGCGGGAGTATGAACACGCAGTATTTT	CASSLQTSGSMNTQYF
-	-	TRBV5-1	TRBJ1-1	TGCGCCAGCAGCTTTGGGGGTGGCACTGAAGCTTTCTTT	CASSFGGGTEAFF
-	-	TRBV4-1	TRBJ2-1	TGCGCCAGCAGCCAACCCAAATGGGGGAATGAGCAGTTCTTC	CASSQPKWGNEQFF
-	-	TRBV5-4	TRBJ1-1	TGTGCCAGCAGAGGGAGGGCTGAAGCTTTCTTT	CASRGRAEAFF
once	TRBD2	TRBV9	TRBJ2-1	TGTGCCAGCAGCGTAGTAGCGGGAAGCTCCTACAATGAGCAGTTCTTC	CASSVVAGSSYNEQFF
-	-	TRBV12-3/TRBV12-4	TRBJ2-1	TGTGCCAGCAGTTCCCGGGCCGACTACAATGAGCAGTTCTTC	CASSSRADYNEQFF
-	-	TRBV27	TRBJ1-1	TGTGCCAGCAGTTTCAGGGGAATGAACACTGAAGCTTTCTTT	CASSFRGMNTEAFF
-	-	TRBV3-1	TRBJ2-7	TGTGCCAGCAGCCAAGTGCAGAACGAGCAGTACTTC	CASSQVQNEQYF
-	-	TRBV3-1	TRBJ2-1	TGTGCCAGCAGCCATCCCGGGACCTTCTACAATGAGCAGTTCTTC	CASSHPGTFYNEQFF
once	-	TRBV12-3/TRBV12-4	TRBJ1-4	TGTGCCAGCAGTTTTTACCGGAATGAAAAACTGTTTTTT	CASSFYRNEKLFF
-	-	TRBV14	TRBJ2-3	TGTGCCAGCAGCCAAGAGGCAGTCACAGATACGCAGTATTTT	CASSQEAVTDTQYF
-	-	TRBV5-1	TRBJ2-7	TGCGCCAGCAGCTTGGGTTTATCGGGCGAGCAGTACTTC	CASSLGLSGEQYF
-	TRBD1	TRBV30	TRBJ2-1	TGTGCCTGCCGGACAGGGGGCGCGGGGGATGAGCAGTTCTTC	CACRTGGAGDEQFF
once	-	TRBV20-1	TRBJ2-3	TGCAGTGCTAGACTTAACAGAGATACGCAGTATTTT	CSARLNRDTQYF
-	-	TRBV3-1	TRBJ1-2	TGTGCCAGCAGCCACTTAGGGGAACTCCGGTATGGCTACACCTTC	CASSHLGELRYGYTF
-	-	TRBV7-9	TRBJ1-2	TGTGCCAGCAGCACCACGGGAGGAATGCTATGGGCTGGCTACACCTTC	CASSTTGGMLWAGYTF
-	TRBD1	TRBV9	TRBJ1-2	TGTGCCAGCAGCGCAGGGACAGCTAACTATGGCTACACCTTC	CASSAGTANYGYTF
-	-	TRBV7-9	TRBJ2-1	TGTGCCAGCAGTTTACTATCGATGATCAATGAGCAGTTCTTC	CASSLLSMINEQFF
-	-	TRBV11-2	TRBJ2-1	TGTGCCAGCAGAAGGCTTACGGGGAGCTCCTACAATGAGCAGTTCTTC	CASRRLTGSSYNEQFF
-	-	TRBV27	TRBJ1-1	TGTGCCAGCAGTTCCACGGACAGAATGAACACTGAAGCTTTCTTT	CASSSTDRMNTEAFF
-	-	TRBV10-3	TRBJ2-7	TGTGCCATCAGTGAAGACAGGTACCCACCTACGACGGGCTACGAGCAGTACTTC	CAISEDRYPPTTGYEQYF
-	-	TRBV29-1	TRBJ1-1	TGCAGCGTTGCGGGCAGGGTAGACACTGAAGCTTTCTTT	CSVAGRVDTEAFF
-	-	TRBV5-1	TRBJ1-2	TGCGCCAGCAGCTGGAAGGACACACTGACAGATGGCTACACCTTC	CASSWKDTLTDGYTF
-	-	TRBV9	TRBJ1-4	TGTGCCAGCAGCCCATGGGACGGAGATTCTGCAACTAATGAAAAACTGTTTTTT	CASSPWDGDSATNEKLFF
once	-	TRBV19	TRBJ1-1	TGTGCCAGTAGTATATCACCCATAAACACTGAAGCTTTCTTT	CASSISPINTEAFF
-	TRBD2	TRBV27	TRBJ2-7	TGTGCCAGCAGTCCACTAGCGGGAGGCCTAACCTACGAGCAGTACTTC	CASSPLAGGLTYEQYF
-	-	TRBV30	TRBJ1-1	TGTGCCTGGAGTCCCACCTACACTGAAGCTTTCTTT	CAWSPTYTEAFF
-	-	TRBV3-1	TRBJ2-3	TGTGCCAGCAGCCCACAGGGTTTTCGGACAGATACGCAGTATTTT	CASSPQGFRTDTQYF
once	TRBD1	TRBV2	TRBJ1-1	TGTGCCAGCAGGGGCCCTGACAGGGGGCTAACTGAAGCTTTCTTT	CASRGPDRGLTEAFF